One T cell receptor (beta chain) is described in this entry. Its target is unknown. Treatment of patients with chemo-refractory metastatic non-small-cell lung cancer consisted of focal radiation plus CTLA-4 blockade with ipilimumab. The CDR3 runs to 14 residues. V dropped 0 bases and J dropped 6 bases, with 9 bases sitting between them. CDR1 is MNHNY and CDR2 is SVGAGI in the germline V gene (reference sequence). This specimen belongs to a study of radiotherapy plus CTLA-4 blockade in lung cancer. Study-level background: Disease control was achieved by 31% of patients, and objective responses by about 17%. General study findings and limits: Interferon-beta and early blood T cell clone dynamics reportedly predicted response best. Expansion in blood of tumor-derived TCR clones was seen after radiotherapy plus ipilimumab.

Measured with immunoSEQ multiplex PCR; TCRdb has only the in-frame clones, and not every one. The data contain about 87,000 clones, around nine tenths of them singletons. The sequence was obtained from a human donor with non-small cell lung cancer that progressed on radiotherapy plus ipilimumab. This chain connects TRBV6-6 to TRBJ1-5; tentatively, D is TRBD1 (5 bases). The source was peripheral blood, collected from a patient treated with radiotherapy plus ipilimumab. The DNA of the CDR3 is TGTGCCAGCAGTTACTCGGGGGACGGTCAGCCCCAGCATTTT. Its protein product is CASSYSGDGQPQHF.